These T cell receptor beta chains were read from a single sample in a study of T cell repertoires in cytomegalovirus infection. These receptors have no identified antigens. TCRdb used MiXCR to reprocess the reads, holding one entry per CDR3 protein. The sample contains about 140,000 distinct CDR3 sequences, roughly 32% of which appear only once. This specimen consisted of CD8+ T cells from cultured PBMCs, obtained from culture after CMV antigen stimulation. The receptors were gathered from a human donor in good health (CMV status not recorded). Some clones in this sample may be carry-over from other donors' samples. Both conserved end residues are part of each CDR3. A D gene is named only where the DNA matches it firmly. Size is stated for part of the rows, as once, few or many counts, or as a class when the clone is expanded.

v_call: TRBV4-1; d_call: TRBD2; j_call: TRBJ2-1; clone_size: many; cdr3_nt: TGCGCCAGCAGCCAAGTAGCGGGGGGCCCCTCCGGGCAGTTCTTC; cdr3_aa: CASSQVAGGPSGQFF
v_call: TRBV6-1; d_call: TRBD2; j_call: TRBJ2-2; clone_size: few; cdr3_nt: TGTGCCAGCAGCCTCACTAGCGGGACTACCACCGGGGAGCTGTTTTTT; cdr3_aa: CASSLTSGTTTGELFF
v_call: TRBV28; d_call: .; j_call: TRBJ2-7; clone_size: .; cdr3_nt: TGTGCCAGCAGTTTAAGGACGGAGCTTCCCTACGAGCAGTACTTC; cdr3_aa: CASSLRTELPYEQYF
v_call: TRBV27; d_call: .; j_call: TRBJ1-4; clone_size: .; cdr3_nt: TGTGCCAGCAGTTCCAGGGCTGGGGAAAAACTGTTTTTT; cdr3_aa: CASSSRAGEKLFF
v_call: TRBV7-9; d_call: .; j_call: TRBJ2-7; clone_size: .; cdr3_nt: TGTGCCAGCAGCGGTCTAGCGAGGTCCTACGAGCAGTACTTC; cdr3_aa: CASSGLARSYEQYF
v_call: TRBV28; d_call: TRBD2; j_call: TRBJ2-3; clone_size: .; cdr3_nt: TGTGCCAGCAGTTATTCCCCAGGAGCGGGGGGGCGATCGGATACGCAGTATTTT; cdr3_aa: CASSYSPGAGGRSDTQYF
v_call: TRBV7-8; d_call: .; j_call: TRBJ2-3; clone_size: few; cdr3_nt: TGTGCCAGCAGCTTTAAGAGAGCAGATACGCAGTATTTT; cdr3_aa: CASSFKRADTQYF
v_call: TRBV6-5; d_call: .; j_call: TRBJ1-2; clone_size: .; cdr3_nt: TGTGCCAGCAGTTACTCTAGGGGAGATCTATTTGGCTACACCTTC; cdr3_aa: CASSYSRGDLFGYTF
v_call: TRBV20-1; d_call: .; j_call: TRBJ2-1; clone_size: .; cdr3_nt: TGCAGTGCAGTCGTGCAGGTCCCCTCCTACAATGAGCAGTTCTTC; cdr3_aa: CSAVVQVPSYNEQFF
v_call: TRBV27; d_call: .; j_call: TRBJ1-1; clone_size: many; cdr3_nt: TGTGCCAGCAGTTACAACAGCAACACTGAAGCTTTCTTT; cdr3_aa: CASSYNSNTEAFF
v_call: TRBV7-4; d_call: .; j_call: TRBJ2-7; clone_size: few; cdr3_nt: TGTGCCAGCAGCAAAGTAGCCTACGAGCAGTACTTC; cdr3_aa: CASSKVAYEQYF
v_call: TRBV2; d_call: TRBD2; j_call: TRBJ2-5; clone_size: .; cdr3_nt: TGTGCCAGCAGTCCCCCAAGCGGGGGGGCATCAGAGACCCAGTACTTC; cdr3_aa: CASSPPSGGASETQYF
v_call: TRBV11-2; d_call: .; j_call: TRBJ1-2; clone_size: few; cdr3_nt: TGTGCCAGCAGCTCCTCCCAATCCGGCTACACCTTC; cdr3_aa: CASSSSQSGYTF
v_call: TRBV27; d_call: TRBD1; j_call: TRBJ1-6; clone_size: few; cdr3_nt: TGTGCCAGCAGTGAGGGACAGGGGAATTCACCCCTCCACTTT; cdr3_aa: CASSEGQGNSPLHF
v_call: TRBV5-4; d_call: .; j_call: TRBJ1-1; clone_size: once; cdr3_nt: TGTGCCAGCAGCCCCTGGACCGAGAACACTGAAGCTTTCTTT; cdr3_aa: CASSPWTENTEAFF
v_call: TRBV7-9; d_call: TRBD2; j_call: TRBJ2-7; clone_size: few; cdr3_nt: TGTGCCAGCAGCCCCCCCCTTAGCGGGGGGTTAACCTACGAGCAGTACTTC; cdr3_aa: CASSPPLSGGLTYEQYF